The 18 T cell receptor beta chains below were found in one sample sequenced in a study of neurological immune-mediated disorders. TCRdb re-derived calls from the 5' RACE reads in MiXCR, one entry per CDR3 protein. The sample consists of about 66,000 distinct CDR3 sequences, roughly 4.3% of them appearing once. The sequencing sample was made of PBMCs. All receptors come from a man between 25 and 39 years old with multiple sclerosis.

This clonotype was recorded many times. CDR3 amino acids: CASSPGLAGGDEQFF. CDR3 in DNA: TGTGCCAGCAGCCCCGGACTAGCGGGGGGGGATGAGCAGTTCTTC. This chain uses TRBV3-1 with TRBJ2-1; TRBD2 agrees at 15 bases. The CDR3 length is 15 residues. Germline V gives CDR1 LGHDT, CDR2 YNNKEL (reference sequence). Trimming at V came to 4 bases and at J to 8 bases, leaving 3 bases not matched to a gene.

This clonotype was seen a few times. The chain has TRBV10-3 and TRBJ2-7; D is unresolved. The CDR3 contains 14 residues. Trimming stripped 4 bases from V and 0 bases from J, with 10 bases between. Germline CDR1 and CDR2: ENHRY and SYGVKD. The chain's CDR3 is CAISGGPGSYEQYF. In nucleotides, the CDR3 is TGTGCCATCAGTGGCGGACCGGGCTCCTACGAGCAGTACTTC.

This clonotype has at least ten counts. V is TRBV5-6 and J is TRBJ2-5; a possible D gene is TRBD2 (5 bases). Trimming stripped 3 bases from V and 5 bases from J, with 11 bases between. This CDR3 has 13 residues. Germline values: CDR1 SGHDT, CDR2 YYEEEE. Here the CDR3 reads CASSSGQRETQYF. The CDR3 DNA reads TGTGCCAGCAGCTCGGGCCAGCGGGAGACCCAGTACTTC.

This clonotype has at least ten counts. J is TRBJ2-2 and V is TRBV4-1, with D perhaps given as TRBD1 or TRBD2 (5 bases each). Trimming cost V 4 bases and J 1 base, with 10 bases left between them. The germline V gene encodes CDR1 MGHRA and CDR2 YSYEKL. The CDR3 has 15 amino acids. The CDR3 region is CASSPRDGNTGELFF. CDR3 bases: TGCGCCAGCAGCCCCCGGGACGGGAACACCGGGGAGCTGTTTTTT.

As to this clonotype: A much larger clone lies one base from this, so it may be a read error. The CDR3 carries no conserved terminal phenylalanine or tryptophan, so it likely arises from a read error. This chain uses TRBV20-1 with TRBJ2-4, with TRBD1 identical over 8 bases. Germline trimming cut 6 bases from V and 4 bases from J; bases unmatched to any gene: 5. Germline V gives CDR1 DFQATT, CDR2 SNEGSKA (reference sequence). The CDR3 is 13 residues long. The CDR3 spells CSAADRGKNIQYC. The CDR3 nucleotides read TGCAGTGCAGCCGACAGGGGAAAAAACATTCAGTACTGC.

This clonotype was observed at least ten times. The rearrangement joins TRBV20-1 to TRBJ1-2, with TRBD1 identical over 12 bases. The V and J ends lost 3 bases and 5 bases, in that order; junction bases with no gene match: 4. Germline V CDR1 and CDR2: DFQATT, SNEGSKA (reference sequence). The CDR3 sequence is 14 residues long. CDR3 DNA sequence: TGCAGTGCTAGCCCGGGACAGGGGGCTTATGGCTACACCTTC. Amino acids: CSASPGQGAYGYTF.

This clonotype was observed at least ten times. CDR3 DNA sequence: TGTGCCAGCAGCTTAGAGGTGGGGGTTGACACCTTC. Translated, it gives CASSLEVGVDTF. The chain is built from TRBV7-9 and TRBJ1-2, with D possibly TRBD1 on 5 matching bases. Trimming removed 1 base at V and 12 bases at J, with 12 bases between. This CDR3 is 12 amino acids long. CDR1 is SEHNR, CDR2 FQNEAQ, per germline (reference sequence).

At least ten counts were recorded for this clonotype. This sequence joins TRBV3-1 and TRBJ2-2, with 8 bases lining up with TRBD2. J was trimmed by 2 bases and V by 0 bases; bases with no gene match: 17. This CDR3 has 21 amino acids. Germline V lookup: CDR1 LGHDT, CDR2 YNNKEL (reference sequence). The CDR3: CASSQDPGRSLAGVNTGELFF. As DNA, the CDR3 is TGTGCCAGCAGCCAAGACCCGGGAAGGAGCCTAGCGGGCGTTAACACCGGGGAGCTGTTTTTT.

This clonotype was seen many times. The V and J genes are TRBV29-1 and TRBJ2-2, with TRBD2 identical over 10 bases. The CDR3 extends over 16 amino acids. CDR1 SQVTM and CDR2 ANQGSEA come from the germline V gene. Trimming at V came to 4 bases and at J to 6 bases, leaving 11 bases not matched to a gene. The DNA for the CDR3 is TGCAGCGTTGGGACCACTAGCGGGGTCGGCGCCGGGGAGCTGTTTTTT. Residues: CSVGTTSGVGAGELFF.

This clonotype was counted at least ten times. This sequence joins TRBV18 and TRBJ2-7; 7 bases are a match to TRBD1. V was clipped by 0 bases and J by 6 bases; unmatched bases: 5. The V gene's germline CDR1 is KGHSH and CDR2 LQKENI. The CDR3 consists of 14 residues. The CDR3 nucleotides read TGTGCCAGCTCACCACCACTCAGGGGGTCCGAGCAGTACTTC. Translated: CASSPPLRGSEQYF.

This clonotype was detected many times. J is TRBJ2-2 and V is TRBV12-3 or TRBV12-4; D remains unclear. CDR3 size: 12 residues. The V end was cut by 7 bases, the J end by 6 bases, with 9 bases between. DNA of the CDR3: TGTGCCAGCACTCCGGGTCCCGGGGAGCTGTTTTTT. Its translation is CASTPGPGELFF.

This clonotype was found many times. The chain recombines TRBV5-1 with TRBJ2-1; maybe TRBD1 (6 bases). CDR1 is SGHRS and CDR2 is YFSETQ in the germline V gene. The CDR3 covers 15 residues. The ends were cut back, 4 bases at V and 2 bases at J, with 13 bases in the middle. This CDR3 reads CASSRTGSAYNEQFF. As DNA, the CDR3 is TGCGCCAGCAGCCGTACAGGGTCGGCCTACAATGAGCAGTTCTTC.

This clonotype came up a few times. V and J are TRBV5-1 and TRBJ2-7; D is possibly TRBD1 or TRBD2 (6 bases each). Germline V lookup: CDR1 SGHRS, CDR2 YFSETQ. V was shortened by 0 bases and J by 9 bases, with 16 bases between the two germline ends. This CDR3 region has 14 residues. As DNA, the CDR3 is TGCGCCAGCAGCTTGGAGATGGGGGGCCGTGGGCAGTACTTC. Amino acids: CASSLEMGGRGQYF. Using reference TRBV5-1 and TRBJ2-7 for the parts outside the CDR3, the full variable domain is KAGVTQTPRYLIKTRGQQVTLSCSPISGHRSVSWYQQTPGQGLQFLFEYFSETQRNKGNFPGRFSGRQFSNSRSEMNVSTLELGDSALYLCASSLEMGGRGQYFGPGTRLTVT.

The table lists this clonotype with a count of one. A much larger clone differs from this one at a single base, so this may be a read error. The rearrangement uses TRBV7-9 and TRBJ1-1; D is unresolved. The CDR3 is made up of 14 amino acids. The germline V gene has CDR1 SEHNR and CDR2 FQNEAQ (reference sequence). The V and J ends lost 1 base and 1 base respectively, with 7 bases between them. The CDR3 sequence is CASSLGWKNTEAFF. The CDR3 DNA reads TGTGCCAGCAGCTTAGGTTGGAAGAACACTGAAGCTTTCTTT. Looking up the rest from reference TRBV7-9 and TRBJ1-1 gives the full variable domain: DTGVSQNPRHKITKRGQNVTFRCDPISEHNRLYWYRQTLGQGPEFLTYFQNEAQLEKSRLLSDRFSAERPKGSFSTLEIQRTEQGDSAMYLCASSLGWKNTEAFFGQGTRLTVV.

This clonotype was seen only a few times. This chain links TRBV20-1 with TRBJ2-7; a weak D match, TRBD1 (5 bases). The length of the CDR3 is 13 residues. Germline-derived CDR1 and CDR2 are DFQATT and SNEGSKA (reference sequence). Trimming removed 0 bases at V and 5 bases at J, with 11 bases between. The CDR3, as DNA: TGCAGTGCTAGAGACAGGGTCCTCAACGAGCAGTACGTC. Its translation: CSARDRVLNEQYV.

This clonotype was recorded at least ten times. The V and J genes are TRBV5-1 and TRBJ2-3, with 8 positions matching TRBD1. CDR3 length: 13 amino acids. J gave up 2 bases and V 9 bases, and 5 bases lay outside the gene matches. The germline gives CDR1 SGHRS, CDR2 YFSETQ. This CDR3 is CATGTGYTDTQYF. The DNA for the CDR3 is TGCGCCACCGGGACAGGATACACAGATACGCAGTATTTT.

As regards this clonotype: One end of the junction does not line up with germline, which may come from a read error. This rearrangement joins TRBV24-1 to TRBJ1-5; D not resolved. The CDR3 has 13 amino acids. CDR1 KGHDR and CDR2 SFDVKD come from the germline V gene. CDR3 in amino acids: CATSGVRDQPQNF. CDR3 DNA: TGTGCCACCAGTGGTGTGAGGGATCAGCCCCAGAATTTT.

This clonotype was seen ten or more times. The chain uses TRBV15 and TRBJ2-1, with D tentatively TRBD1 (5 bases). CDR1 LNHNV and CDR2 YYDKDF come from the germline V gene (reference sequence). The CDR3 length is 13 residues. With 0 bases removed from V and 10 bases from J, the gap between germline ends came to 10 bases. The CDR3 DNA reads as TGTGCCACCAGCAGAGATAAGGGGCTCGAGCAGTTCTTC. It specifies CATSRDKGLEQFF.